Below are 8 T cell receptor beta chains sequenced from a single sample in a study of T-cell reconstitution after alpha-beta-depleted transplantation in children. Using unique molecular identifiers, the investigators prepared the TCRbeta library. TCRdb ran MiXCR on the PCR reads and lists one entry per CDR3 protein. The sample includes over 200,000 distinct CDR3 sequences, about 9.2% of them seen just once. The sample here was PBMCs from the stem cell graft donor, taken from the stem cell graft. The source of these receptors is a human donor who donated a stem cell graft to a child with acute lymphoblastic leukemia.

This clonotype was observed many times. V is TRBV7-9 and J is TRBJ2-5; unclear D gene. The CDR3 totals 16 residues. With 3 bases removed from V and 5 bases from J, the gap between germline ends came to 19 bases. The germline V gene has CDR1 SEHNR and CDR2 FQNEAQ (reference sequence). CDR3 DNA sequence: TGTGCCAGCAGCTTCCCCGACCGATTATCACGGGAGACCCAGTACTTC. Residues: CASSFPDRLSRETQYF.

This clonotype was picked up many times. The V gene is TRBV20-1, the J gene TRBJ2-5, with a possible D match to TRBD2 (6 bases). The ends were cut back, 3 bases at V and 2 bases at J, with 13 bases in the middle. Germline values: CDR1 DFQATT, CDR2 SNEGSKA (reference sequence). This CDR3 has 14 residues. The CDR3: CSASGGEGQETQYF. DNA of the CDR3: TGCAGTGCTAGCGGGGGAGAAGGTCAAGAGACCCAGTACTTC.

V gene TRBV12-3 or TRBV12-4 combines with J gene TRBJ2-3; unclear D gene. This CDR3 is built from 16 residues. The V end was cut by 5 bases, the J end by 7 bases, with 22 bases between. Here the CDR3 reads CASSENDFPLGYTQYF. In nucleotides, the CDR3 is TGTGCCAGCAGTGAAAACGACTTCCCCCTCGGTTATACGCAGTATTTT.

This clonotype was seen only a few times. The rearrangement joins TRBV10-2 to TRBJ2-3; TRBD1 matches 7 bases. The germline CDR1 and CDR2 sequences are WSHSY and SAAADI. The CDR3 has 17 residues. V dropped 2 bases and J dropped 2; count of bases not matched to a gene: 10. The CDR3 region has the DNA TGCGCCAGCAGTGAGATGACAACTAGGGGGCCCACAGATACGCAGTATTTT. It is translated as CASSEMTTRGPTDTQYF.

The sample holds a few counts of this clonotype. The CDR3, as DNA: TGCGCCAGCGAAACTAGCGGGGAAGAGACCCAGTACTTC. Its translation is CASETSGEETQYF. The gene calls are TRBV10-2 and TRBJ2-5, with 10 bases lining up with TRBD2. Trimming at V came to 8 bases and at J to 3 bases, leaving 3 bases not matched to a gene. The CDR3 has 13 residues. Germline CDR1 and CDR2: WSHSY and SAAADI.

The J gene is TRBJ2-7, the V gene TRBV27; 10 bases fit TRBD1. Per the germline V gene, CDR1 is MNHEY and CDR2 is SMNVEV (reference sequence). Trimming at V came to 10 bases and at J to 4 bases, leaving 10 bases not matched to a gene. This CDR3 has 14 amino acids. CDR3 amino acids: CATRMGQGSYEQYF. The CDR3 DNA reads as TGTGCCACACGGATGGGACAGGGGTCGTACGAGCAGTACTTC.

This clonotype was recorded a few times. CDR3 sequence: CASSNPQGANYGYTF. CDR3 in DNA: TGTGCCAGCAGTAACCCTCAGGGGGCTAACTATGGCTACACCTTC. The chain combines TRBV6-5 with TRBJ1-2; TRBD1 agrees at 7 bases. Germline CDR1 is MNHEY and CDR2 is SVGAGI. The CDR3 covers 15 residues. Trimming at V came to 5 bases and at J to 0 bases, leaving 6 bases not matched to a gene.

This clonotype appeared once. The chain uses TRBV6-2 or TRBV6-3 and TRBJ1-2; 8 nucleotides agree with TRBD1. CDR3 size: 14 residues. Germline V gene lookup returns CDR1 MNHEY and CDR2 SVGEGT. The V segment lost 4 bases and the J segment 4 bases; nucleotides outside the gene matches: 5. CDR3 in amino acids: CASSSSTGGYGYTF. CDR3 in DNA: TGTGCCAGCAGTTCCAGTACAGGGGGCTATGGCTACACCTTC.